One sample yielded the 7 T cell receptor beta chains listed below, sequenced in a study of CD8+ T cells in alopecia areata. The sample's treatment: oral pan-JAK inhibitor, 5-10 mg twice daily. Sequencing templates came from extracted RNA that was reverse transcribed into cDNA. The assay was immunoSEQ multiplex PCR, and TCRdb's table has in-frame clones only and misses some. Of under 350,000 clones listed, 58% are singletons. The starting material was CD4+ T cells sorted from blood, obtained at week 24, from a patient treated with tofacitinib. The receptors shown here come from a human donor with alopecia areata.

The sample holds a few counts of this clone. The chain uses TRBV19 and TRBJ1-2; D gene uncertain. CDR3 length: 11 residues. The V gene lost 7 bases and the J gene lost 8 bases, with 11 bases spanning the gap. Per germline, CDR1 LNHDA and CDR2 SQIVND (reference sequence). The CDR3 reads CASNSGGGYTF. CDR3 nucleotides: TGTGCCAGTAATTCAGGAGGCGGCTACACCTTC.

The chain has TRBV20-1 and TRBJ2-5; D uncertain. V dropped 5 bases and J dropped 4 bases, with 8 bases sitting between them. Germline CDR1 is DFQATT and CDR2 is SNEGSKA (reference sequence). CDR3 length: 11 amino acids. Here the CDR3 reads CSAHRSETQYF. CDR3 coding DNA: TGCAGTGCTCACAGATCAGAGACCCAGTACTTC.

The chain couples TRBV18 to TRBJ2-5; unclear D gene. V was trimmed by 8 bases and J by 1 base, leaving 17 bases between them. The CDR3 loop spans 15 amino acids. Germline assignment: CDR1 KGHSH and CDR2 LQKENI. CDR3: CASQPPSLTQETQYF. CDR3 bases: TGTGCCAGCCAACCACCCTCACTCACCCAAGAGACCCAGTACTTC.

Only a few counts were recorded for this clone. This sequence joins TRBV5-4 and TRBJ2-7, with D possibly being TRBD1 or TRBD2 (5 bases each). The V gene's germline CDR1 is SGHNT and CDR2 YYREEE (reference sequence). V was shortened by 0 bases and J by 4 bases, with 8 bases between the two germline ends. CDR3 length equals 13 residues. The DNA of the CDR3 is TGTGCCAGCAGCTTGGTTGGGGGATACGAGCAGTACTTC. Its protein product is CASSLVGGYEQYF.

The rearrangement joins TRBV28 to TRBJ2-5, with 7 bases that match TRBD1. The junction had 4 bases not matched to a gene; V was cut back by 5 bases and J by 4 bases. CDR3 length: 13 amino acids. Looked up from germline, CDR1 is MDHEN and CDR2 is SYDVKM. CDR3 loop: CASSPRTGETQYF. CDR3 bases: TGTGCCAGCAGTCCGCGGACAGGAGAGACCCAGTACTTC.

This chain uses TRBV6-5 with TRBJ1-1; D call uncertain. With 0 bases removed from V and 0 bases from J, the gap between germline ends came to 11 bases. Germline CDR1 and CDR2: MNHEY and SVGAGI. The CDR3 consists of 16 residues. Written as DNA, the CDR3 is TGTGCCAGCAGTTACTCCGTTGGACGGGTGAACACTGAAGCTTTCTTT. Translated, it gives CASSYSVGRVNTEAFF.

The chain employs TRBV27 and TRBJ2-3; D is undetermined. This CDR3 spans 16 amino acids. Trimming left V 4 bases short and J 4 bases short, with 18 bases between. In germline, CDR1 is MNHEY, CDR2 SMNVEV (reference sequence). This CDR3 is CASSSPHTGHPDTQYF. The CDR3 DNA reads as TGTGCCAGCAGTTCCCCCCATACCGGGCACCCAGATACGCAGTATTTT.